This T cell receptor beta chain emerged from a study of blood T cells in healthy people across ages. Through a sample-barcoded 5' primer and a J-beta primer mix, a second PCR was run for 7 to 11 cycles. TCRdb reprocessed the 5' RACE reads via MiXCR and lists one record per CDR3 protein. The table shows 600,000 or so distinct CDR3 sequences, with roughly 21% occurring only once. They isolated at least 6.5 million PBMCs from each sample. The sequence was obtained from a man between 65 and 85 years old in good health. Sequenced: blood.

The CDR3: CATSRDREIDTQYF. CDR3 nucleotide sequence: TGTGCCACCAGCAGAGATCGGGAGATAGATACGCAGTATTTT. The chain recombines TRBV15 with TRBJ2-3; D may be TRBD2 (6 bases). Germline V gene sequence: CDR1 LNHNV, CDR2 YYDKDF (reference sequence). The CDR3 loop spans 14 amino acids. Trimming took off 0 bases at V and 5 bases at J, with 9 bases between the two ends.